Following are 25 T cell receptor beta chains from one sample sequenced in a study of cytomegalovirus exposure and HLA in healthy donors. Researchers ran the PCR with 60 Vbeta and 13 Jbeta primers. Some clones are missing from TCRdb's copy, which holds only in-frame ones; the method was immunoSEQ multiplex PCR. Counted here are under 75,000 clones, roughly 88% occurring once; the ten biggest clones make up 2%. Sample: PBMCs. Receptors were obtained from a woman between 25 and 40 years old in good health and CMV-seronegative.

In nucleotides, the CDR3 is TGTGCCAGCAGCTCATTGACTAGCAGACCTTACGAGCAGTACTTC. Its translation is CASSSLTSRPYEQYF. The genes are TRBV11-2 and TRBJ2-7; TRBD2 aligns across 7 bases. The CDR3 is made up of 15 amino acids. In germline, CDR1 is SGHAT, CDR2 FQNNGV. J lost 4 bases, V lost 4 bases, and 10 bases had no gene match.

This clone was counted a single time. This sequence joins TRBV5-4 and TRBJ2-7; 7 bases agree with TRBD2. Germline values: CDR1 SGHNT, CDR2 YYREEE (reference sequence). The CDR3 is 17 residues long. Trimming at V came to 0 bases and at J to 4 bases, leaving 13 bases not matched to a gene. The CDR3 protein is CASSLEGGGRAVYEQYF. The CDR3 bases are TGTGCCAGCAGCTTGGAGGGCGGGGGTAGGGCAGTTTACGAGCAGTACTTC.

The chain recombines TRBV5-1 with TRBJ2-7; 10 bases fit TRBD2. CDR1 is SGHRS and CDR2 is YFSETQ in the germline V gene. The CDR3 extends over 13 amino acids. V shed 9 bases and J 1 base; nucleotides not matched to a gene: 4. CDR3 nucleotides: TGCGCCACTCGGACTAGCGGATCCTACGAGCAGTACTTC. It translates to CATRTSGSYEQYF.

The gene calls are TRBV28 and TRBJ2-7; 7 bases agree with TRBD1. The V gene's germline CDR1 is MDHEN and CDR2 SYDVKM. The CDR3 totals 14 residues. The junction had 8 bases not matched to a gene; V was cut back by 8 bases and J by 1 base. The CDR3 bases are TGTGCCAGCCTTTCCAGGGGACAGTCCTACGAGCAGTACTTC. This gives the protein CASLSRGQSYEQYF.

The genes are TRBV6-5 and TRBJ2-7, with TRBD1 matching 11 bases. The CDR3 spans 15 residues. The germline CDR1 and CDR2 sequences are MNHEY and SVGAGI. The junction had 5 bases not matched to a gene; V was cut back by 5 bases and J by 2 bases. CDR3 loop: CASSLGTGGPYEQYF. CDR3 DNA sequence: TGTGCCAGCAGTCTCGGGACAGGGGGACCCTACGAGCAGTACTTC.

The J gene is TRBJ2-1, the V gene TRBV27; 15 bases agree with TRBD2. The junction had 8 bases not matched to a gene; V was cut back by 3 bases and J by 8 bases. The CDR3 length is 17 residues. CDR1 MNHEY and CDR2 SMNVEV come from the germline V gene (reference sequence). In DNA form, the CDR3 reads TGTGCCAGCAGTTTCGGGAGGACTAGCGGGAGGGACCATGAGCAGTTCTTC. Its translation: CASSFGRTSGRDHEQFF.

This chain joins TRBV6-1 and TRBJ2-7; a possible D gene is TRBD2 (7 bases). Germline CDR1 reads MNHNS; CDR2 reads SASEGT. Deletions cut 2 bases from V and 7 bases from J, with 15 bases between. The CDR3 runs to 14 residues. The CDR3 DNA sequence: TGTGCCAGCAGTGAAAGGGGAGGGGGGCAGGAGCAGTACTTC. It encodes CASSERGGGQEQYF.

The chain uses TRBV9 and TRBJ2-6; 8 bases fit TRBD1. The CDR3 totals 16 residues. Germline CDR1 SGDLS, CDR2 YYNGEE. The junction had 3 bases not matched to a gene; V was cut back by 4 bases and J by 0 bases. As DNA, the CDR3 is TGTGCCAGCAGCCGGGACAGGATCTCTGGGGCCAACGTCCTGACTTTC. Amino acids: CASSRDRISGANVLTF.

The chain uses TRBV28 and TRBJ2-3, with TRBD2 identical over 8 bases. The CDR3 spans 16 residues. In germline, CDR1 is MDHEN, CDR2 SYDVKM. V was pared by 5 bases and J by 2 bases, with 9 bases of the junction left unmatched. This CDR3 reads CASSTPSSGTTDTQYF. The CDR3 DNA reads TGTGCCAGCAGTACCCCCAGTAGCGGGACCACAGATACGCAGTATTTT.

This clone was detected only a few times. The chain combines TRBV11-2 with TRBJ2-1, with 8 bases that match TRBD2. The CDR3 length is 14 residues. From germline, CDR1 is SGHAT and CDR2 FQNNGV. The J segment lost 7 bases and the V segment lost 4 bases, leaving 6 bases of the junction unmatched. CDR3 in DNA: TGTGCCAGCAGCTCCTTAGCGGGGAGGAATGAGCAGTTCTTC. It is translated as CASSSLAGRNEQFF.

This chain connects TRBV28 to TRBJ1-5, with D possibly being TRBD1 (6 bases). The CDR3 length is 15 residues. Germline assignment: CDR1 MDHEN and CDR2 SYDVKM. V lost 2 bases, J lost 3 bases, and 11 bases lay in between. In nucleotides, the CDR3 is TGTGCCAGCAGTTTAGTTGGGGGGGCCAATCAGCCCCAGCATTTT. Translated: CASSLVGGANQPQHF.

Here the CDR3 reads CASSSTSNQPQHF. The CDR3 DNA follows: TGTGCCAGTAGTTCAACAAGCAATCAGCCCCAGCATTTT. The chain couples TRBV19 to TRBJ1-5; D remains unclear. Germline CDR1 is LNHDA and CDR2 is SQIVND (reference sequence). V was clipped by 5 bases and J by 1 base, with 6 bases between them. CDR3 length equals 13 residues.

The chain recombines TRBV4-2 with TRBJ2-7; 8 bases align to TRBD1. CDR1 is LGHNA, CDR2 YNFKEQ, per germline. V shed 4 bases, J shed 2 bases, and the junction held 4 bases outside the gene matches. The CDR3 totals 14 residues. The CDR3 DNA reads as TGTGCCAGCAGCCCACCGGACAGGGCCTACGAGCAGTACTTC. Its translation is CASSPPDRAYEQYF.

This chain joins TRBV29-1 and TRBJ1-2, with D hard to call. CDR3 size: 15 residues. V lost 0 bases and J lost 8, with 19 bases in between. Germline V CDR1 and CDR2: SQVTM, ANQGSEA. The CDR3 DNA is TGCAGCGTTGAAGACCCAGACAAAGTGCGTGGAGGCTACACCTTC. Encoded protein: CSVEDPDKVRGGYTF.

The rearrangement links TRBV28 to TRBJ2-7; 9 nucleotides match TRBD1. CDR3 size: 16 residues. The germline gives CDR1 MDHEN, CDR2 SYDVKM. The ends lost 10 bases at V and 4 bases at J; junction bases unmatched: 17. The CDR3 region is CATTGGGTLGDYEQYF. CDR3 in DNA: TGTGCCACCACAGGGGGCGGAACTCTCGGGGATTACGAGCAGTACTTC.

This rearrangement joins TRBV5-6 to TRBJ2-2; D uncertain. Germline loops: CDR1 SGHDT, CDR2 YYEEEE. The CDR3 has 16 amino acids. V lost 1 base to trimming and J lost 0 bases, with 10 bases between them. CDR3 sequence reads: CASSLYATSNTGELFF. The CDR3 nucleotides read TGTGCCAGCAGCTTGTACGCAACATCGAACACCGGGGAGCTGTTTTTT.

The CDR3 region has the DNA TGCAGCGTTGCGGCAGGGTCCCACGAGCAGTACTTC. It specifies CSVAAGSHEQYF. The V call is TRBV29-1, the J call TRBJ2-5, with a possible D match to TRBD1 (5 bases). The J call may be wrong; the DNA end is better matched by TRBJ2-7. This CDR3 is built from 12 residues. From germline, CDR1 is SQVTM and CDR2 ANQGSEA.

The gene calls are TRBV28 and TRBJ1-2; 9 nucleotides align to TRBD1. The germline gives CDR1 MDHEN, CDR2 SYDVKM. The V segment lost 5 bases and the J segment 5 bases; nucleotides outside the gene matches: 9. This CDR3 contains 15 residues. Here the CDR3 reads CASSRPGQGRYGYTF. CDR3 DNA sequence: TGTGCCAGCAGTCGTCCGGGACAGGGTAGATATGGCTACACCTTC.

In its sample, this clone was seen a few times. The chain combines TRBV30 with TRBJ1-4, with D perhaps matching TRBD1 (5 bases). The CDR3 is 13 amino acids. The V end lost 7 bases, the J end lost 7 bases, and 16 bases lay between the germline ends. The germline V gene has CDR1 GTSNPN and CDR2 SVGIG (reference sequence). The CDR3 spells CAFYRGFGEKLFF. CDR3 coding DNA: TGTGCCTTCTATAGGGGATTTGGTGAAAAACTGTTTTTT.

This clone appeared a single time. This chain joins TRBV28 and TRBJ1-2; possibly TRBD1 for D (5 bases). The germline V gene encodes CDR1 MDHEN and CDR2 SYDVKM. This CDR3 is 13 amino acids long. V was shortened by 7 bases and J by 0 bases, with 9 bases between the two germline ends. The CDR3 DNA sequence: TGTGCCAGCATCGCGACAGCTAACTATGGCTACACCTTC. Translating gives CASIATANYGYTF.

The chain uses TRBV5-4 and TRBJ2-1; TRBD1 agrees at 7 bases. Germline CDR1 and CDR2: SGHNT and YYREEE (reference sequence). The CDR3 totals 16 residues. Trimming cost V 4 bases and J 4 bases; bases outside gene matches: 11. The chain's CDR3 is CASSLMTGPPYNEQFF. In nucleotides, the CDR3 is TGTGCCAGCAGCCTGATGACAGGGCCCCCATACAATGAGCAGTTCTTC.

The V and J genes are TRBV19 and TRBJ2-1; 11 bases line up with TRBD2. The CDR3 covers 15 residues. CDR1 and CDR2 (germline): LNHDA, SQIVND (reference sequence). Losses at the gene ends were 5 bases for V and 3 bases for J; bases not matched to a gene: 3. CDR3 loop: CASSLTSGIYNEQFF. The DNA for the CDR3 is TGTGCCAGTAGTCTGACTAGCGGGATCTACAATGAGCAGTTCTTC.

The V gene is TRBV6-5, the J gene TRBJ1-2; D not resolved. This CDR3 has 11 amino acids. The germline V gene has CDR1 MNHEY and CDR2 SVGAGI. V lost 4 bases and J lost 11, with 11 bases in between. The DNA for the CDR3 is TGTGCCAGCAGTTCGGGTAGGAGTTACACCTTC. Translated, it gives CASSSGRSYTF.

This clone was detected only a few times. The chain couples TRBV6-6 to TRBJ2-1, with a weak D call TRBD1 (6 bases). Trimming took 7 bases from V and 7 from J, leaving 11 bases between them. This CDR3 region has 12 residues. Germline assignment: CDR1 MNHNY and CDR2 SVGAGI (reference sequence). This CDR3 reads CASTTQGNEQFF. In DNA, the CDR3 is TGTGCCAGCACCACTCAGGGGAATGAGCAGTTCTTC.

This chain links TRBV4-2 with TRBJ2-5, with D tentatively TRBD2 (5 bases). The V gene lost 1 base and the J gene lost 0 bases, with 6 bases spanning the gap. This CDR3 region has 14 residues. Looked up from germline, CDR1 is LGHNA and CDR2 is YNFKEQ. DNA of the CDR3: TGTGCCAGCAGCCAAGGACTAAACCAAGAGACCCAGTACTTC. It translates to CASSQGLNQETQYF.